This T cell receptor beta chain was sequenced in a study of T cell repertoires in cytomegalovirus infection. Whole-study context: Both a matching HLA type and CMV infection were indicated by public TCR beta signatures. Study-level points and caveats: Summed frequency of public TCR beta families distinguished CMV carriers with the relevant HLA. Within the response measured ex vivo, HLA-C-restricted CMV-specific TCR beta clonotypes were dominant.

TCRdb reanalysed the reads using MiXCR and keeps one entry per CDR3 protein. The sample includes about 160,000 distinct CDR3 sequences, less than 25% of them seen just once. Deletions cut 4 bases from V and 2 bases from J, with 12 bases between. This CDR3 region has 14 residues. This clonotype has more than one count but fewer than ten. Its matching antigen is unknown. This clonotype was sampled from a human donor in good health (CMV status not recorded). Some clones in this sample may be carry-over from other donors' samples. Specimen: CD8+ T cells from cultured PBMCs, collected from culture after CMV antigen stimulation. The chain is built from TRBV12-3 or TRBV12-4 and TRBJ2-7; D is uncertain. The chain's CDR3 is CASSSQTTPYEQYF. The CDR3 DNA sequence: TGTGCCAGCAGTTCCCAGACGACCCCCTACGAGCAGTACTTC.